This TCR beta chain is from a study of a mutant IDH1 vaccine in newly diagnosed glioma. Turning to the study itself: Among treated patients, 62.5% were male and roughly 40% female, and mean age was around 40 years.

Only one count was recorded for this clone. Antigen unknown. V was pared by 3 bases and J by 0 bases, with 9 bases between. Germline assignment: CDR1 SGDLS and CDR2 YYNGEE. The CDR3 has 15 residues. Libraries were prepared by immunoSEQ multiplex PCR; TCRdb keeps only in-frame clonotypes and omits some of them. The sample records just under 95,000 clones, 83% being singletons. Whole-study findings and limits: Variations in leading peripheral T cell clonotypes appeared to have no connection with pseudoprogression.

The time point denotes: baseline, week 1 (first vaccination visit). The sample's treatment: pre-vaccination baseline after standard-of-care therapy. Donors had new WHO grade 3 or 4 IDH1-mutant, ATRX-lost astrocytomas. The TCR originated in a woman aged 50 to 60 with glioma. The J gene is TRBJ2-2, the V gene TRBV9; unclear D gene. Sequences were derived from PBMCs, sampled from a glioma patient treated with radiotherapy, temozolomide or both. CDR3 nucleotides: TGTGCCAGCAGCGCTATTCCTGCGAACACCGGGGAGCTGTTTTTT. Protein sequence: CASSAIPANTGELFF. The full variable domain, with the rest looked up from reference TRBV9 and TRBJ2-2, is DSGVTQTPKHLITATGQRVTLRCSPRSGDLSVYWYQQSLDQGLQFLIQYYNGEERAKGNILERFSAQQFPDLHSELNLSSLELGDSALYFCASSAIPANTGELFFGEGSRLTVL.